This entry concerns a single T cell receptor (beta chain). TCRdb keeps only in-frame clones here, not all; method: immunoSEQ multiplex PCR. This table holds more than 110,000 clones, 80% to 95% found once. These data come from a study of control samples from healthy donors and cancer patients. The CDR3 runs 15 residues. This clonotype originated in a man aged 30 to 39 in good health. This chain connects TRBV21-1 to TRBJ1-1. TRBV21-1 is recorded as a pseudogene. The sample comprised blood. The CDR3 bases are TGTGCCAGCAGCCAAATTACAATACTTAACACTGAAGCTTTCTTT. It codes for CASSQITILNTEAFF.